The sequence of this T cell receptor (beta chain) was determined in a study of T cells in Graves' hyperthyroidism and ophthalmopathy (dated by TCRdb to between 2019 and 2020). Describing the broader study: Peripheral blood was sampled at the time of initial diagnosis, prior to any treatment. TCR V-J signatures able to tell the groups apart were searched for in a discovery cohort of 90 to 100 patients, of whom 40 to 45 had Graves' ophthalmopathy and 57 had stable Graves' hyperthyroidism. Prospective prediction of ophthalmopathy was tested in an independent validation cohort of under 20 hyperthyroidism patients and 15 to 17 patients who later progressed to ophthalmopathy. The roughly 100 discovery patients were randomly divided into training and test sets at a 7:3 ratio. The study also compared thyroid tissue and blood T-cell repertoires from five or six Graves' hyperthyroidism patients. After blood sampling, hyperthyroidism patients were treated with methimazole at a starting dose of 30 mg daily, and ophthalmopathy patients were treated with high-dose intravenous methylprednisolone. The paper reports TCR Vbeta CDR3 sequencing of 135 peripheral blood samples: 40 or so ophthalmopathy, under 80 hyperthyroidism and approximately 17 progressor patients. The research as a whole found: In validation, progression to ophthalmopathy was predicted by the model with almost 71% sensitivity and 72.22% specificity, a median of about 6.4 months before onset. Ophthalmopathy was separated from stable hyperthyroidism by a 13 V-J signature model, with 87.88% sensitivity and approximately 84% specificity obtained in cross-validation and 80%/75% obtained in testing. Most expanded thyroid clonotypes (frequency above 0.001) were also detected in blood, suggesting blood repertoires may reflect thyroid immune responses. Sample size was not statistically predetermined, and investigators were not blinded to group allocation.

Amplification of TCR beta CDR3 regions was carried out from RNA transcripts. A first-round RT-PCR of the TCR CDR3 used the HTBI primer set with the Qiagen OneStep RT-PCR kit. A second multiplex PCR round built the libraries, followed by size selection and purification. Paired-end sequencing of the libraries was performed with 100 bp reads on an Illumina HiSeq2000. The source study handled its data this way. SOAPnuke was used to process the raw data, throwing out any read that contained adapters or uncalled bases, had a mean Phred below 15, or lacked an exact constant-primer or identifier match. High-quality paired reads were merged using COPE v1.2.5, and each unique nucleotide sequence was defined as a clonotype. MiTCR v1.1 was used to align clonotypes to the IMGT TRBV, TRBD and TRBJ reference segments. The analysis was restricted to V-J combinations with a frequency above 0.0001, which together covered 99.2% of the repertoires. The TCS score was defined as F50 (clonal expansion) divided by E x V (chaos), with BLOSUM62-based TCRdist calculated between CDR3 peptides within each V-J. Welch's t-statistics and random forest reduced roughly 540 V-J features to 10 to 15, which were used in a naive Bayes classifier (R e1071). In-frame beta chains were kept once TCRdb had trimmed the public reads at Q25 with fastp and called clones with MiXCR. Every CDR3 protein is listed once, alongside the most common genes and DNA of its rows. TCRdb, not the authors, supplied the V and J calls. This sample comprises hundreds of thousands of distinct CDR3 sequences, 14% to 15% of them detected only once. The ten largest clonotypes hold about 13% of the sample.

Ophthalmopathy patients had moderately to severely active disease, with a Clinical Activity Score of 3 or more, a NOSPECS grade of 4 or more, and a disease duration of less than 3 months. The study excluded patients with uncontrolled infections, other autoimmune diseases, pregnancy or lactation. Clinical symptoms, serum thyroxine and TRAb, thyroid ultrasound, and orbital computed tomography formed the basis for the diagnoses. Ficoll-Paque density gradient centrifugation was used to isolate PBMCs from approximately 11 ml of fresh peripheral blood. Trizol reagent was used to extract total RNA, and RNA quality was then checked on an Agilent 2100 Bioanalyzer. A remark on this clonotype: What this receptor recognizes is not known. One base away there is no much larger clone; base qualities are not given.

The CDR3 holds 15 amino acids from the cysteine to the phenylalanine. Solely the CDR3 DNA is kept, with 45 bases framed from the first base. Germline trimming amounts to 2 bases on V and 4 bases on J, with 3 as the count of junction bases outside the gene matches. CDR1 and CDR2 (ENHRY, SYGVKD) derive from the germline V gene. Material for sequencing was blood. This clonotype was obtained from a man aged 18-30 years with Graves' ophthalmopathy. The rearrangement combines TRBV10-3 with TRBJ2-3; 10 middle bases align to TRBD2. The bases are TGTGCCATCAGTGAGATCCTAGCGGGAGCAGATACGCAGTATTTT. This encodes CAISEILAGADTQYF.